The clone carrying this T cell receptor beta chain was detected once. This entry is derived from a study of blood T cell repertoires in COVID-19. Study overall: The United States, Italy and Spain were the sources of the acute and convalescent COVID-19 samples. Sources were T cells, B-cell-depleted T cells, or PBMCs; the material itself was cDNA or gDNA.

Germline CDR1 and CDR2: SGHVS and FQNEAQ. The junction had 4 bases not matched to a gene; V was cut back by 5 bases and J by 3 bases. The CDR3 has 15 amino acids. In Seattle, patients joined the study during active infection and were tracked longitudinally. How the authors handled the data: Cell counts per sample came from amplifying reference gene primers. TCRdb's copy holds only in-frame clones and misses some; the assay was immunoSEQ multiplex PCR. For V, J and clone size, that table is used; D and trimming come from the DNA. The sample consists of 250,000 to 350,000 clones, roughly 90% of them appearing once.

The source material was peripheral blood. This TCR was sampled from a young woman with COVID-19, enrolled during active disease. The gene calls are TRBV7-8 and TRBJ1-1; 12 nucleotides line up with TRBD1. Here the CDR3 reads CASSRGTGGYTEAFF. In DNA form, the CDR3 reads TGTGCCAGCAGCCGCGGGACAGGGGGCTACACTGAAGCTTTCTTT. The full variable domain, rest sourced from reference TRBV7-8 and TRBJ1-1, is GAGVSQSPRYKVAKRGQDVALRCDPISGHVSLFWYQQALGQGPEFLTYFQNEAQLDKSGLPSDRFFAERPEGSVSTLKIQRTQQEDSAVYLCASSRGTGGYTEAFFGQGTRLTVV.